The 23 T cell receptor beta chains listed next were all sequenced from one sample in a study of regulatory T cells in long-lasting Graves disease (TCRdb year 2021). The sample's time point, from its label and the paper: newly diagnosed GD, antithyroid drugs for less than 3 months. For both TCR sequencing and RNA sequencing, RNA was extracted from PBMCs using TRIzol. The library was built by means of multiplex PCR. The sequencing machine was an Illumina HiSeq 4000. CDR3 regions were amplified by Arm-PCR with iRepertoire HTBI primers to construct TCR beta libraries. TCRdb handled the public reads itself, with Q25 trimming in fastp and clone calling in MiXCR, and kept productive beta chains. When rows share a CDR3 protein, they turn into one entry using the most common DNA and genes. This sample comprises approximately 350,000 distinct CDR3 sequences, over 15% of them detected only once. The top ten clonotypes cover roughly 27% of the sample.

The sample also formed part of further work on T cells in Graves' hyperthyroidism and ophthalmopathy.

The sequences come from peripheral blood mononuclear cells (PBMCs), collected at new diagnosis, from a patient treated with antithyroid drugs. All receptors come from a man aged 35 to 55 with Graves disease. Donor details come from another sample of the same person, matched by shared clones.

The V and J genes are TRBV3-1 and TRBJ2-7; 10 nucleotides line up with TRBD1. The V segment lost 5 bases and the J segment 3 bases; nucleotides outside the gene matches: 7. The germline gives CDR1 LGHDT, CDR2 YNNKEL (reference sequence). The length of the CDR3 is 15 residues. Here the CDR3 reads CASSTAGTGVYEQYF. The CDR3 region has the DNA TGTGCCAGCAGCACAGCCGGGACAGGGGTCTACGAGCAGTACTTC.

This clonotype was counted only a few times. This chain links TRBV6-5 with TRBJ2-7; 7 bases line up with TRBD1. V lost 4 bases, J lost 11 bases, and 8 bases stayed unmatched. This CDR3 has 12 amino acids. Germline CDR1 is MNHEY and CDR2 is SVGAGI. CDR3 sequence: CASSSYRDSKYF. The CDR3 DNA reads as TGTGCCAGCAGTTCATACCGGGACAGCAAGTACTTC.

The J gene is TRBJ1-6, the V gene TRBV5-5; D unclear. V shed 4 bases and J shed 5 bases, with 13 bases lying between them. This CDR3 is built from 15 residues. Germline CDR1 reads SGHKS; CDR2 reads YYEKEE (reference sequence). CDR3 in amino acids: CASSPLGDHNSPLHF. CDR3 coding DNA: TGTGCCAGCAGCCCATTGGGCGACCATAATTCACCCCTCCACTTT.

This clonotype was picked up many times. The rearrangement joins TRBV28 to TRBJ1-1; TRBD1 might be the D (5 bases). With 8 bases removed from V and 4 bases from J, the gap between germline ends came to 11 bases. The CDR3 loop spans 12 amino acids. The germline V gene has CDR1 MDHEN and CDR2 SYDVKM. This CDR3 is CASGTLGTEAFF. The CDR3 DNA reads as TGTGCCAGCGGGACTTTGGGCACTGAAGCTTTCTTT.

This clonotype was found a few times. CDR3 protein: CASSLGPGEADTQYF. The DNA for the CDR3 is TGCGCCAGCAGCTTGGGCCCGGGGGAAGCAGATACGCAGTATTTT. The chain couples TRBV5-1 to TRBJ2-3; a possible D gene is TRBD2 (6 bases). The CDR3 is 15 amino acids. Germline V lookup: CDR1 SGHRS, CDR2 YFSETQ. With 0 bases removed from V and 4 bases from J, the gap between germline ends came to 12 bases.

This clonotype was seen at least ten times. This sequence joins TRBV12-3 or TRBV12-4 and TRBJ2-7; TRBD1 matches 8 bases. This CDR3 comprises 15 residues. Unmatched junction bases numbered 5, after V lost 3 bases and J lost 1 base. The CDR3 region is CASSLGQERSYEQYF. CDR3 DNA sequence: TGTGCCAGCAGTTTGGGACAGGAGAGGTCCTACGAGCAGTACTTC.

This clonotype has only a few counts. The chain employs TRBV27 and TRBJ2-2; 8 bases map to TRBD2. The V and J ends lost 2 bases and 4 bases, in that order; junction bases with no gene match: 9. CDR1 MNHEY and CDR2 SMNVEV come from the germline V gene (reference sequence). This CDR3 spans 17 amino acids. The CDR3 loop is CASSLTRGLAVTGELFF. CDR3 coding DNA: TGTGCCAGCAGTTTAACCCGAGGACTAGCCGTCACCGGGGAGCTGTTTTTT.

This clonotype was recorded many times. The rearrangement links TRBV2 to TRBJ1-4; TRBD1 aligns across 9 bases. V shed 4 bases and J 5 bases; nucleotides not matched to a gene: 5. The CDR3 spans 15 residues. CDR1 and CDR2 (germline): SNHLY, FYNNEI. As DNA, the CDR3 is TGTGCCAGCAGTGGAGGGGACAGGGCAAATGAAAAACTGTTTTTT. Translating it yields CASSGGDRANEKLFF. Full variable domain (rest looked up from reference TRBV2 and TRBJ1-4): EPEVTQTPSHQVTQMGQEVILRCVPISNHLYFYWYRQILGQKVEFLVSFYNNEISEKSEIFDDQFSVERPDGSNFTLKIRSTKLEDSAMYFCASSGGDRANEKLFFGSGTQLSVL.

The sample holds many counts of this clonotype. The chain is built from TRBV3-1 and TRBJ2-5, with D possibly being TRBD2 (5 bases). Germline V gives CDR1 LGHDT, CDR2 YNNKEL (reference sequence). The length of the CDR3 is 15 residues. Trimming pared 0 bases from V and 1 base from J, leaving 9 bases between. The CDR3 DNA sequence: TGTGCCAGCAGCCAAGAACACGGGGTCCAAGAGACCCAGTACTTC. Protein product: CASSQEHGVQETQYF.

This clonotype has a count of ten or more. The CDR3, as DNA: TGTGCCAGCAGTTATGGGACTAGCGGGTTCTACGAGCAGTACTTC. Protein product: CASSYGTSGFYEQYF. The J gene is TRBJ2-7, the V gene TRBV6-5; 12 bases line up with TRBD2. CDR3 size: 15 residues. Germline V gene lookup returns CDR1 MNHEY and CDR2 SVGAGI. The ends lost 3 bases at V and 3 bases at J; junction bases unmatched: 3.

This clonotype was seen more than once but under ten times. A much larger clone lies a single base off, so this may be a read error. As DNA, the CDR3 is TGTGCCAGCAGTTCCGGGCCGAGTTGGGACGGCTACGAGCAGTACTTC. Its translation: CASSSGPSWDGYEQYF. J is TRBJ2-7 and V is TRBV27; D possibly uses TRBD1 or TRBD2 (5 bases each). The CDR3 covers 16 residues. The germline gives CDR1 MNHEY, CDR2 SMNVEV (reference sequence). The V end was cut by 4 bases, the J end by 3 bases, with 19 bases between.

This clonotype was observed many times. The rearrangement joins TRBV2 to TRBJ2-2; no reliable D call. The CDR3 runs 14 residues. CDR1 SNHLY and CDR2 FYNNEI come from the germline V gene. Trimming shortened V by 6 bases and J by 5 bases, and 13 bases separated the two germline ends. The CDR3 DNA is TGTGCCAGCAGGCAAGTTAGACGGACCGGGGAGCTGTTTTTT. Translated, it gives CASRQVRRTGELFF.

This clonotype came up many times. The rearrangement links TRBV24-1 to TRBJ2-2, with a tentative D call TRBD2 (6 bases). The CDR3 has 16 amino acids. Between the trimmed V and J ends, which lost 3 bases and 0 bases, there was a span of 10 bases. Germline CDR1 is KGHDR and CDR2 is SFDVKD. This CDR3 is CATSDAGWPNTGELFF. CDR3 bases: TGTGCCACCAGTGATGCGGGGTGGCCGAACACCGGGGAGCTGTTTTTT.

The rearrangement joins TRBV5-5 to TRBJ2-5; 7 nucleotides agree with TRBD1. Germline trimming cut 9 bases from V and 1 base from J; bases unmatched to any gene: 6. This CDR3 has 13 residues. Germline CDR1 SGHKS, CDR2 YYEKEE (reference sequence). CDR3 sequence (DNA): TGTGCCAACACCAGGACAGGCCAAGAGACCCAGTACTTC. Its translation is CANTRTGQETQYF.

This clonotype was counted a few times. The gene calls are TRBV6-1 and TRBJ1-6, with a possible D match to TRBD1 (6 bases). CDR1 and CDR2 (germline): MNHNS, SASEGT. V was pared by 5 bases and J by 7 bases, with 21 bases between. The CDR3 totals 17 residues. DNA for the CDR3: TGTGCCAGCAGTCATCGTTCGTCGACAGGCGGAAATTCACCCCTCCACTTT. Protein sequence: CASSHRSSTGGNSPLHF.

This clonotype was seen many times. The chain uses TRBV7-9 and TRBJ2-3, with 8 bases aligning to TRBD2. The germline gives CDR1 SEHNR, CDR2 FQNEAQ (reference sequence). The CDR3 has 16 amino acids. Trimming removed 3 bases from V and 0 bases from J; junction bases left unmatched: 5. The DNA of the CDR3 is TGTGCCAGCAGCTTTGCGGGGGGAACTAGCACAGATACGCAGTATTTT. Amino acid sequence: CASSFAGGTSTDTQYF.

Many counts were recorded for this clonotype. The rearrangement links TRBV27 to TRBJ2-1; possibly TRBD2 for D (6 bases). Trimming removed 5 bases from V and 5 bases from J, with 19 bases in between. Per germline, CDR1 MNHEY and CDR2 SMNVEV (reference sequence). The CDR3 is 16 amino acids. The CDR3 is CASSLKSGRIDNEQFF. The CDR3 region has the DNA TGTGCCAGCAGTCTTAAGTCTGGGAGGATCGACAATGAGCAGTTCTTC.

The J gene is TRBJ2-2, the V gene TRBV20-1; perhaps TRBD1 as D (6 bases). The CDR3 spans 15 residues. The V gene's germline CDR1 is DFQATT and CDR2 SNEGSKA (reference sequence). Between the trimmed V and J ends, which lost 2 bases and 2 bases, there was a span of 12 bases. CDR3 residues: CSARSTQGNTGELFF. The CDR3 DNA sequence: TGCAGTGCTAGATCAACACAGGGAAACACCGGGGAGCTGTTTTTT.

This clonotype showed up many times. V is TRBV12-3 or TRBV12-4 and J is TRBJ2-5; 8 positions agree with TRBD1. Losses at the gene ends were 5 bases for V and 4 bases for J; bases not matched to a gene: 3. The CDR3 length is 13 residues. The CDR3 DNA sequence: TGTGCCAGCAGTGCGACAGGGGTAGAGACCCAGTACTTC. Amino acid sequence: CASSATGVETQYF.

This clonotype was picked up many times. Its ends do not fully match the called genes, so a read error is possible. This chain uses TRBV6-5 with TRBJ1-1, with D possibly TRBD1 on 5 matching bases. Looked up from germline, CDR1 is MNHEY and CDR2 is SVGAGI. The CDR3 length is 14 residues. CDR3 residues: CASSLGRQYLEVFF. In nucleotides, the CDR3 is TGTGCCAGCAGTTTGGGTAGACAGTACCTTGAAGTTTTCTTT.

This clonotype was counted a single time. CDR3 protein: CASGRADSYEQYF. The CDR3 region has the DNA TGTGCCAGTGGCCGGGCAGATTCTTACGAGCAGTACTTC. The chain has TRBV19 and TRBJ2-7, with D unresolved. The CDR3 extends over 13 amino acids. The ends were cut back, 8 bases at V and 4 bases at J, with 15 bases in the middle. Germline values: CDR1 LNHDA, CDR2 SQIVND (reference sequence).

V usage is TRBV11-2 and J usage is TRBJ2-5; 12 bases align to TRBD2. The CDR3 consists of 17 residues. V dropped 5 bases and J dropped 0; count of bases not matched to a gene: 7. Germline V lookup: CDR1 SGHAT, CDR2 FQNNGV. The CDR3 loop reads CASSPGLAGSHQETQYF. The CDR3 coding sequence is TGTGCCAGCAGCCCCGGACTAGCGGGGTCCCACCAAGAGACCCAGTACTTC. Based on the CDR3 plus reference TRBV11-2 and TRBJ2-5, the full variable domain is EAGVAQSPRYKIIEKRQSVAFWCNPISGHATLYWYQQILGQGPKLLIQFQNNGVVDDSQLPKDRFSAERLKGVDSTLKIQPAKLEDSAVYLCASSPGLAGSHQETQYFGPGTRLLVL.

The table lists this clonotype with many counts. The rearrangement links TRBV7-2 to TRBJ1-2; TRBD1 aligns across 10 bases. Germline-derived CDR1 and CDR2 are SGHTA and FQGNSA. The CDR3 spans 15 residues. The ends lost 1 base at V and 8 bases at J; junction bases unmatched: 7. The CDR3, as DNA: TGTGCCAGCAGCTTAGACGGGACAGGGGTTAACGGCTACACCTTC. This encodes CASSLDGTGVNGYTF.